What follows is one TCR beta chain and its context. Antigen: not known. The CDR3 extends over 13 amino acids. CDR1 MNHNS and CDR2 SASEGT come from the germline V gene. V lost 2 bases and J 3 bases, leaving 7 bases between the germline ends. Generated by immunoSEQ multiplex PCR, the TCRdb table keeps only in-frame clones and is missing some. The sample has about 2,200,000 clones, approximately 94% seen once. The sample originates from a study of shared clonotypes between healthy human individuals. Study-level information: Three CD4 naive, three CD4 memory, two CD8 naive and one CD8 memory plate were used per donor. Study-wide results and limits: When naive CD4 clonotypes were compared across a handful of donors, around 4.6% were shared.

CD8 cells classed as naive were CD45RO-negative and positively selected for CCR7, excluding terminally differentiated effector memory CD45RA+ cells. The material sequenced was naive CD8+ T cells from PBMCs. This sequence joins TRBV6-1 and TRBJ1-2; TRBD1 might be the D (6 bases). The sequence was obtained from a man between 18 and 29 years old in good health. Some clones in this sample may be carry-over from other donors' samples. CDR3 sequence reads: CASSETGYYGYTF. The CDR3 nucleotides read TGTGCCAGCAGTGAAACAGGGTACTATGGCTACACCTTC.